These 14 T cell receptor beta chains were sequenced from one sample in a study of beta chain features in type 1 diabetes. Study results and caveats: Type 1 diabetes patients showed a moderate but significant shortening of TCRB CDR3s in all four CD4+ subsets.

No antigen has been identified for these receptors. Sequenced material consisted of expressed TCRB transcripts (all of the isolated RNA was reverse transcribed). The protocol was immunoSEQ multiplex PCR, while the TCRdb copy is restricted to in-frame clones and leaves out a portion. The sample contains 330,000 or so clones, around 12% of which appear only once. Material: naive CD4+ T cells from blood. The receptor set was obtained from a woman younger than 30 with type 1 diabetes.

There are a few counts of this clone. The J gene is TRBJ2-2, the V gene TRBV7-9, with a weak D call TRBD2 (6 bases). This CDR3 is built from 16 residues. Germline lookup yields CDR1 SEHNR and CDR2 FQNEAQ (reference sequence). Trimming stripped 5 bases from V and 5 bases from J, with 18 bases between. The CDR3 DNA reads TGTGCCAGCAGCCCACTCGGACTAACAACTACCGGGGAGCTGTTTTTT. This sequence encodes CASSPLGLTTTGELFF.

In its sample, this clone was seen a few times. This rearrangement joins TRBV2 to TRBJ1-1; the D gene is possibly TRBD1 (6 bases). This CDR3 has 15 amino acids. Germline CDR1 is SNHLY and CDR2 is FYNNEI. Trimming stripped 8 bases from V and 5 bases from J, with 21 bases between. This CDR3 reads CASGADLTRGTEAFF. CDR3 in DNA: TGTGCCAGCGGGGCGGATTTGACAAGGGGGACTGAAGCTTTCTTT. The variable domain in full, with the rest retrieved from reference TRBV2 and TRBJ1-1, is EPEVTQTPSHQVTQMGQEVILRCVPISNHLYFYWYRQILGQKVEFLVSFYNNEISEKSEIFDDQFSVERPDGSNFTLKIRSTKLEDSAMYFCASGADLTRGTEAFFGQGTRLTVV.

This clone has a handful of counts. V and J are TRBV4-3 and TRBJ1-2, with TRBD1 as a possible D gene (6 bases). From germline, CDR1 is LGHNA and CDR2 YSLEER. V lost 2 bases and J lost 4, with 11 bases in between. This CDR3 has 14 residues. Here the CDR3 reads CASSQHDRTYGYTF. CDR3 bases: TGCGCCAGCAGCCAACACGACAGGACCTATGGCTACACCTTC.

The rearrangement uses TRBV28 and TRBJ2-2; unclear D gene. CDR1 MDHEN and CDR2 SYDVKM come from the germline V gene. The CDR3 extends over 12 amino acids. The germline V and J ends were trimmed by 4 bases and 6 bases, with 6 bases remaining between them. The CDR3 DNA reads as TGTGCCAGCAGTTCGAGCGCCGGGGAGCTGTTTTTT. It is translated as CASSSSAGELFF.

V usage is TRBV29-1 and J usage is TRBJ2-5; 7 bases match TRBD2. TRBJ2-7 matches the DNA end more closely, so the J call is doubtful. The germline V gene encodes CDR1 SQVTM and CDR2 ANQGSEA. The CDR3 runs 15 residues. CDR3 region: CSSSTGSTSVGEQYF. The CDR3 nucleotides are TGCAGCTCCAGCACCGGGAGCACTAGCGTTGGCGAGCAGTACTTC.

This clone appeared a few times. This chain joins TRBV7-2 and TRBJ2-5, with D perhaps TRBD1 (6 bases). This CDR3 has 13 amino acids. V lost 3 bases and J 5 bases, leaving 10 bases between the germline ends. CDR1 and CDR2 (germline): SGHTA, FQGNSA. CDR3 nucleotide sequence: TGTGCCAGCAGCTTCACAGGGCGGGAGACCCAGTACTTC. Translation gives CASSFTGRETQYF.

The chain has TRBV5-5 and TRBJ2-5; 7 positions agree with TRBD1. V was pared by 4 bases and J by 2 bases, with 11 bases of the junction left unmatched. In germline, CDR1 is SGHKS, CDR2 YYEKEE (reference sequence). The length of the CDR3 is 16 residues. The CDR3 spells CASSKETGSPQETQYF. Written as DNA, the CDR3 is TGTGCCAGCAGCAAGGAGACAGGGTCCCCGCAAGAGACCCAGTACTTC.

This clone was seen a handful of times. The rearrangement joins TRBV30 to TRBJ1-1; D unresolved. Trimming removed 2 bases at V and 7 bases at J, with 11 bases between. Germline V gives CDR1 GTSNPN, CDR2 SVGIG (reference sequence). This CDR3 is 12 amino acids long. This CDR3 reads CAWSLIGSEAFF. The CDR3 nucleotides read TGTGCCTGGAGTCTAATCGGGAGTGAAGCTTTCTTT.

This clone has just a few counts. CDR3 sequence reads: CASSTWTGTYEQYF. DNA for the CDR3: TGTGCCAGCAGTACCTGGACAGGGACCTACGAGCAGTACTTC. V and J are TRBV27 and TRBJ2-7, with TRBD1 matching over 8 bases. V shed 5 bases, J shed 2 bases, and the junction held 5 bases outside the gene matches. This CDR3 has 14 residues. The V gene's germline CDR1 is MNHEY and CDR2 SMNVEV (reference sequence).

This clone was seen only a few times. The chain links TRBV28 to TRBJ2-4, with a possible D match to TRBD2 (6 bases). Germline V gene sequence: CDR1 MDHEN, CDR2 SYDVKM. This CDR3 spans 18 amino acids. The ends were cut back, 6 bases at V and 1 base at J, with 22 bases in the middle. The CDR3 nucleotides read TGTGCCAGCAGGCCGGGACTCTACCCAAGCCTGGCCAAAAACATTCAGTACTTC. Translated, it gives CASRPGLYPSLAKNIQYF. The full variable domain, its missing parts supplied by reference TRBV28 and TRBJ2-4, is DVKVTQSSRYLVKRTGEKVFLECVQDMDHENMFWYRQDPGLGLRLIYFSYDVKMKEKGDIPEGYSVSREKKERFSLILESASTNQTSMYLCASRPGLYPSLAKNIQYFGAGTRLSVL.

The V gene is TRBV29-1, the J gene TRBJ1-5, with TRBD1 matching over 10 bases. The CDR3 extends over 14 amino acids. CDR1 is SQVTM, CDR2 ANQGSEA, per germline. With 4 bases clipped from V and 7 bases from J, the junction kept 7 bases outside the gene matches. In DNA form, the CDR3 reads TGCAGCGTTGGGGGGGGACAGGGGAGGCAGCCCCAGCATTTT. The encoded protein is CSVGGGQGRQPQHF. Full variable domain (remainder filled in from reference TRBV29-1 and TRBJ1-5): SAVISQKPSRDICQRGTSLTIQCQVDSQVTMMFWYRQQPGQSLTLIATANQGSEATYESGFVIDKFPISRPNLTFSTLTVSNMSPEDSSIYLCSVGGGQGRQPQHFGDGTRLSIL.

This clone has a handful of counts. The genes are TRBV7-2 and TRBJ1-5; 11 bases are shared with TRBD1. Looked up from germline, CDR1 is SGHTA and CDR2 is FQGNSA. CDR3 size: 16 residues. Trimming cost V 5 bases and J 6 bases; bases outside gene matches: 9. The CDR3 nucleotides read TGTGCCAGCAGCACGGACAGGGGGCTTGCAACTCAGCCCCAGCATTTT. Its protein product is CASSTDRGLATQPQHF.

The chain is built from TRBV5-1 and TRBJ2-7; TRBD2 agrees at 12 bases. V trimming: 4 bases; J trimming: 4 bases; junction bases outside the gene matches: 3. The CDR3 extends over 14 amino acids. CDR1 SGHRS and CDR2 YFSETQ come from the germline V gene. DNA of the CDR3: TGCGCCAGCAGCCCGCTAGCGGGAGGGTACGAGCAGTACTTC. This sequence encodes CASSPLAGGYEQYF. Complete variable domain (other parts from reference TRBV5-1 and TRBJ2-7): KAGVTQTPRYLIKTRGQQVTLSCSPISGHRSVSWYQQTPGQGLQFLFEYFSETQRNKGNFPGRFSGRQFSNSRSEMNVSTLELGDSALYLCASSPLAGGYEQYFGPGTRLTVT.

The CDR3 nucleotides read TGTGCCAGCAGTCGACAATTCGGAGGGTTCGAGCAGTACTTC. It yields the protein CASSRQFGGFEQYF. The chain recombines TRBV2 with TRBJ2-7, with D possibly TRBD2 on 6 matching bases. Germline CDR1 and CDR2: SNHLY and FYNNEI. The CDR3 consists of 14 residues. Trimming stripped 5 bases from V and 6 bases from J, with 17 bases between. Based on the CDR3 plus reference TRBV2 and TRBJ2-7, the full variable domain is EPEVTQTPSHQVTQMGQEVILRCVPISNHLYFYWYRQILGQKVEFLVSFYNNEISEKSEIFDDQFSVERPDGSNFTLKIRSTKLEDSAMYFCASSRQFGGFEQYFGPGTRLTVT.